The rows below give T cell receptor beta chains drawn from one sample of a study of OX40 agonist ivuxolimab in advanced cancers. The protocol was immunoSEQ multiplex PCR, while the TCRdb copy is restricted to in-frame clones and leaves out a portion. The table lists approximately 50,000 clones, around nine tenths of them singletons, with around 1% in the top ten. The source material was CD4+ or CD8+ T cells sorted from blood, sampled in a trial of the OX40 agonist ivuxolimab. The receptor source for this set is an adult with an advanced solid tumor such as melanoma, head and neck, liver or kidney cancer. Both conserved end residues are part of each CDR3. A D gene is named only where the DNA matches it firmly. Clone size appears in some rows only: once, few, many, or a class for an expanded clone.

j_call	clone_size	d_call	v_call	cdr3_aa	cdr3_nt
TRBJ2-7	.	TRBD2	TRBV28	CASRPGTSGIPYEQYF	TGTGCCAGCAGACCCGGGACTAGCGGGATCCCCTACGAGCAGTACTTC
TRBJ2-7	.	.	TRBV10-2	CASRQTVGVYEQYF	TGCGCCAGCAGGCAGACGGTGGGAGTCTACGAGCAGTACTTC
TRBJ2-7	once	.	TRBV29-1	CSVREGVREQYF	TGCAGCGTGAGAGAGGGGGTTCGCGAGCAGTACTTC
TRBJ1-4	.	TRBD1	TRBV7-6	CASSGSQGAEKLFF	TGTGCCAGCAGCGGGTCTCAGGGGGCTGAAAAACTGTTTTTT
TRBJ2-6	.	.	TRBV28	CASSLLSYSGANVLTF	TGTGCCAGCAGTTTACTCAGCTACTCTGGGGCCAACGTCCTGACTTTC
TRBJ2-5	.	TRBD1	TRBV5-4	CASRRTGQETQYF	TGTGCCAGCAGAAGGACAGGCCAAGAGACCCAGTACTTC
TRBJ1-2	.	TRBD1	TRBV19	CASSRDRVIGYTF	TGTGCCAGTAGCAGGGACAGGGTCATAGGCTACACCTTC
TRBJ2-1	.	.	TRBV21-1	CASPGTGFDEQFF	TGTGCCAGCCCCGGGACAGGGTTCGATGAGCAGTTCTTC
TRBJ2-1	.	TRBD2	TRBV27	CASRGRAGGHNEQFF	TGTGCCAGCAGGGGTAGGGCGGGAGGCCACAATGAGCAGTTCTTC
TRBJ2-7	.	TRBD1	TRBV5-6	CASSFRDRGINEQYF	TGTGCCAGCAGCTTTAGGGACAGGGGTATAAACGAGCAGTACTTC
TRBJ2-1	.	.	TRBV28	CASSLRLARINEQFF	TGTGCCAGCAGTTTACGTCTAGCGAGAATCAATGAGCAGTTCTTC
TRBJ1-1	.	TRBD1	TRBV18	CASSPPRTGVNTEAFF	TGTGCCAGCTCACCACCGAGGACAGGCGTGAACACTGAAGCTTTCTTT
TRBJ1-3	.	.	TRBV7-2	CASSLAGRASGNTIYF	TGTGCCAGCAGCTTAGCCGGACGGGCCTCTGGAAACACCATATATTTT
TRBJ2-3	.	.	TRBV4-3	CASSRHWSGRTDTQYF	TGCGCCAGCAGCCGGCATTGGAGCGGCCGGACAGATACGCAGTATTTT
TRBJ2-3	.	.	TRBV7-3	CASSPRGSSSDTQYF	TGTGCCAGCAGCCCTAGGGGATCGAGCTCAGATACGCAGTATTTT
TRBJ1-5	.	.	TRBV30	CAWSGGRDQPQHF	TGTGCCTGGAGTGGGGGCAGGGATCAGCCCCAGCATTTT